This T cell receptor (beta chain) was recovered during a study of cytomegalovirus exposure and HLA in healthy donors. Overall study: Ancestry clustering placed 70% to 90% of about 400 genotyped donors in the Caucasian-associated cluster.

Study-wide findings and caveats: The investigators catalogued 164 TCR beta chains as cytomegalovirus-associated. A later analysis, which compared TCR beta chains of equal frequency, found the HLA-associated ones more clonally expanded. In vitro testing confirmed three CMV-associated chains as specific for CMV antigens.

Comment on this clone: Its antigen is currently unknown.

Primers: 60 Vbeta forward and 13 Jbeta reverse. The assay was immunoSEQ multiplex PCR, and TCRdb's table has in-frame clones only and misses some. Of 180,000 or so clones listed, 72% are singletons. The TCR originated in a human donor in good health. The specimen sequenced was PBMCs.

The CDR3 protein is CASSPLLTDTQYF. As DNA, the CDR3 is TGTGCCAGCAGCCCCCTCCTCACAGATACGCAGTATTTT. J is TRBJ2-3 and V is TRBV2; no definite D call. Per the germline V gene, CDR1 is SNHLY and CDR2 is FYNNEI. This CDR3 spans 13 amino acids. The V end lost 6 bases, the J end lost 2 bases, and 9 bases lay between the germline ends.